These 31 T cell receptor beta chains were sequenced from one sample in a study of cytomegalovirus exposure and HLA in healthy donors (dated by TCRdb to 2016 to 2017). Library creation used the immunoSEQ multiplex PCR assay. For the multiplex PCR, a mixture combining 60 forward primers for TCR Vbeta segments and 13 reverse primers for TCR Jbeta segments was used. TCRdb holds this immuneACCESS table with in-frame rearrangements only. Some clones are missing; in checked studies, unresolved V genes explain under half, and the rest has no known cause. The sample data list 150,000 to 200,000 clones, and around 79% of these were observed just once. The ten top clones hold over 12% of the sample. The specimen sequenced was PBMCs. These receptors all come from a man aged 45-65 years in good health and CMV-seropositive.

V gene TRBV2 combines with J gene TRBJ1-5, with D possibly TRBD1 on 6 matching bases. The germline V gene has CDR1 SNHLY and CDR2 FYNNEI. Trimming pared 6 bases from V and 6 bases from J, leaving 9 bases between. The CDR3 loop spans 12 amino acids. The CDR3 nucleotides read TGTGCCAGCAGGATACAGGGTCAGCCCCAGCATTTT. Translation: CASRIQGQPQHF.

This chain joins TRBV9 and TRBJ2-5; 8 nucleotides align to TRBD1. The J call may be faulty, since TRBJ2-7 better matches the DNA end. CDR1 SGDLS and CDR2 YYNGEE come from the germline V gene. The length of the CDR3 is 15 residues. The CDR3 nucleotides are TGTGCCAGCAGTCACCCCGGGACAGGTTCCTACGAGCAGTACTTC. Protein: CASSHPGTGSYEQYF.

This sequence joins TRBV18 and TRBJ2-4; 10 bases fit TRBD2. The germline V gene has CDR1 KGHSH and CDR2 LQKENI. CDR3 size: 16 residues. Unmatched junction bases numbered 6, after V lost 4 bases and J lost 3 bases. The CDR3 nucleotides are TGTGCCAGCTCACAAACTAGCGGGGAGATCAAAAACATTCAGTACTTC. It is translated as CASSQTSGEIKNIQYF.

CDR3 nucleotide sequence: TGTGCCAGTAACCTCGGGGTAGGATCTTATGGCTACACCTTC. Protein: CASNLGVGSYGYTF. This rearrangement joins TRBV19 to TRBJ1-2; D is ambiguous. This CDR3 comprises 14 residues. The V end lost 7 bases, the J end lost 5 bases, and 17 bases lay between the germline ends. Per germline, CDR1 LNHDA and CDR2 SQIVND (reference sequence).

The sample holds one count of this clone. The chain has TRBV27 and TRBJ2-3, with 9 bases fitting TRBD2. Trimming cost V 6 bases and J 1 base; bases outside gene matches: 8. The CDR3 contains 16 residues. Germline CDR1 MNHEY, CDR2 SMNVEV (reference sequence). CDR3 bases: TGTGCCAGCAGCGAGCGGGGGGAATATCGCACAGATACGCAGTATTTT. It yields the protein CASSERGEYRTDTQYF.

The J gene is TRBJ2-3, the V gene TRBV5-1; TRBD2 agrees at 11 bases. The junction had 14 bases not matched to a gene; V was cut back by 7 bases and J by 4 bases. The CDR3 consists of 17 residues. The germline V gene encodes CDR1 SGHRS and CDR2 YFSETQ. The CDR3 spells CASGKLAGGDYADTQYF. The CDR3, as DNA: TGCGCCAGCGGAAAATTAGCGGGGGGGGATTATGCAGATACGCAGTATTTT. Full variable domain (outside the CDR3, taken from reference TRBV5-1 and TRBJ2-3): KAGVTQTPRYLIKTRGQQVTLSCSPISGHRSVSWYQQTPGQGLQFLFEYFSETQRNKGNFPGRFSGRQFSNSRSEMNVSTLELGDSALYLCASGKLAGGDYADTQYFGPGTRLTVL.

The table lists this clone with a few counts. The rearrangement joins TRBV28 to TRBJ1-5; D not resolved. There are 16 residues in the CDR3. Per germline, CDR1 MDHEN and CDR2 SYDVKM. Between the trimmed V and J ends, which lost 2 bases and 3 bases, there was a span of 14 bases. CDR3 DNA sequence: TGTGCCAGCAGTTTACTTGCGGGCCGCCCCAATCAGCCCCAGCATTTT. Translated, it gives CASSLLAGRPNQPQHF.

The chain recombines TRBV28 with TRBJ2-2; D perhaps matches TRBD1 (5 bases). The CDR3 extends over 14 amino acids. V gave up 3 bases and J gave up 7 bases, with 12 bases separating them. CDR1 and CDR2 (germline): MDHEN, SYDVKM. Here the CDR3 DNA reads TGTGCCAGCAGTTTGCAGGGAATGGTCGGGGAGCTGTTTTTT. Its translation: CASSLQGMVGELFF.

Written as DNA, the CDR3 is TGTGCCAGCGGAGGCTCGGTGGTTCAGCCCCAGCATTTT. This encodes CASGGSVVQPQHF. V and J are TRBV19 and TRBJ1-5; D remains unclear. Germline CDR1 and CDR2: LNHDA and SQIVND (reference sequence). The CDR3 totals 13 residues. The V gene lost 9 bases and the J gene lost 6 bases, with 15 bases spanning the gap. The full variable domain, in which reference TRBV19 and TRBJ1-5 provide the parts outside the CDR3, is DGGITQSPKYLFRKEGQNVTLSCEQNLNHDAMYWYRQDPGQGLRLIYYSQIVNDFQKGDIAEGYSVSREKKESFPLTVTSAQKNPTAFYLCASGGSVVQPQHFGDGTRLSIL.

This chain joins TRBV6-1 and TRBJ1-5, with D maybe TRBD1 (5 bases). Trimming removed 11 bases from V and 0 bases from J, with 14 bases in between. The CDR3 has 14 amino acids. The germline V gene has CDR1 MNHNS and CDR2 SASEGT. CDR3 nucleotides: TGTGCCCTTGACAGTCCTCATAGCAATCAGCCCCAGCATTTT. Its translation is CALDSPHSNQPQHF.

This clone was seen once. This chain uses TRBV19 with TRBJ1-4, with a tentative D call TRBD1 (6 bases). The CDR3 extends over 15 amino acids. Germline CDR1 is LNHDA and CDR2 is SQIVND (reference sequence). Trimming removed 5 bases at V and 2 bases at J, with 12 bases between. CDR3 nucleotide sequence: TGTGCCAGTAGTGTTGGACAGTTTACTAATGAAAAACTGTTTTTT. It specifies CASSVGQFTNEKLFF.

This chain joins TRBV19 and TRBJ1-3, with TRBD1 identical over 8 bases. The CDR3 contains 15 residues. Germline V lookup: CDR1 LNHDA, CDR2 SQIVND (reference sequence). V trimming: 2 bases; J trimming: 4 bases; junction bases outside the gene matches: 4. Here the CDR3 DNA reads TGTGCCAGTAGTATACAGGGGGCAAGAGGAAACACCATATATTTT. Its translation is CASSIQGARGNTIYF.

This chain links TRBV2 with TRBJ2-5; 7 nucleotides line up with TRBD2. The V and J ends lost 0 bases and 5 bases, in that order; junction bases with no gene match: 18. The germline CDR1 and CDR2 sequences are SNHLY and FYNNEI. The CDR3 covers 19 residues. CDR3 sequence reads: CASSEAIALAEPRWETQYF. CDR3 nucleotides: TGTGCCAGCAGTGAAGCTATAGCCCTAGCGGAACCTAGGTGGGAGACCCAGTACTTC.

The chain is built from TRBV28 and TRBJ1-1; perhaps TRBD1 as D (6 bases). The CDR3 has 13 amino acids. Trimming removed 6 bases from V and 4 bases from J, with 12 bases in between. The V gene's germline CDR1 is MDHEN and CDR2 SYDVKM. CDR3 protein: CASSKQGPTEAFF. DNA of the CDR3: TGTGCCAGCAGCAAACAGGGCCCCACTGAAGCTTTCTTT.

This chain links TRBV28 with TRBJ2-6, with 9 bases identical to TRBD1. Germline trimming cut 5 bases from V and 0 bases from J; bases unmatched to any gene: 8. Germline CDR1 MDHEN, CDR2 SYDVKM. The CDR3 covers 18 residues. The CDR3 loop is CASSNGQGRVSGANVLTF. DNA of the CDR3: TGTGCCAGCAGTAACGGACAGGGGCGAGTCTCTGGGGCCAACGTCCTGACTTTC.

The chain couples TRBV9 to TRBJ2-5, with 9 nucleotides matching TRBD2. The CDR3 covers 15 residues. Germline values: CDR1 SGDLS, CDR2 YYNGEE. Unmatched junction bases numbered 6, after V lost 1 base and J lost 5 bases. CDR3 protein: CASSVSGGFSETQYF. DNA of the CDR3: TGTGCCAGCAGCGTAAGCGGGGGGTTTTCGGAGACCCAGTACTTC.

V and J are TRBV30 and TRBJ2-1; D might be TRBD1 (6 bases). The germline V gene has CDR1 GTSNPN and CDR2 SVGIG (reference sequence). CDR3 length: 16 residues. V was cut by 2 bases and J by 7 bases, with 21 bases left in between. DNA for the CDR3: TGTGCCTGGAGTACCTCAACTACAGGGTTGCGGAATGAGCAGTTCTTC. Translating it yields CAWSTSTTGLRNEQFF. The entire variable domain, with the rest obtained from reference TRBV30 and TRBJ2-1, is as follows: SQTIHQWPATLVQPVGSPLSLECTVEGTSNPNLYWYRQAAGRGLQLLFYSVGIGQISSEVPQNLSASRPQDRQFILSSKKLLLSDSGFYLCAWSTSTTGLRNEQFFGPGTRLTVL.

V is TRBV9 and J is TRBJ2-5; TRBD2 matches at 7 bases. Germline V gene sequence: CDR1 SGDLS, CDR2 YYNGEE. The CDR3 covers 15 residues. The junction had 7 bases not matched to a gene; V was cut back by 0 bases and J by 5 bases. As DNA, the CDR3 is TGTGCCAGCAGCGTAGACTTATTCGGGGGGGAGACCCAGTACTTC. This codes for CASSVDLFGGETQYF.

The chain carries TRBV27 and TRBJ1-3, with a possible D match to TRBD1 (5 bases). Germline CDR1 reads MNHEY; CDR2 reads SMNVEV (reference sequence). The CDR3 spans 17 residues. With 6 bases removed from V and 0 bases from J, the gap between germline ends came to 18 bases. The CDR3 sequence: CASRLVSGGASGNTIYF. Written as DNA, the CDR3 is TGTGCCAGCAGGTTAGTTTCGGGAGGGGCCTCTGGAAACACCATATATTTT.

This clone was picked up a small number of times. The V gene is TRBV4-1, the J gene TRBJ1-1; maybe TRBD1 (6 bases). Germline V gene data show CDR1 as MGHRA and CDR2 as YSYEKL. The CDR3 covers 14 residues. V was shortened by 9 bases and J by 1 base, with 15 bases between the two germline ends. CDR3 DNA: TGCGCCAGTAGAGGGACACTTAAGAACACTGAAGCTTTCTTT. Translating it yields CASRGTLKNTEAFF.

J is TRBJ1-5 and V is TRBV4-1, with 7 positions matching TRBD1. The V gene end was trimmed by 3 bases and the J gene end by 2 bases; junction bases not matched to a gene: 7. This CDR3 has 16 amino acids. Germline CDR1 MGHRA, CDR2 YSYEKL. CDR3 in DNA: TGCGCCAGCAGCCACCCGGGAAGGGGGCGCAATCAGCCCCAGCATTTT. Its translation: CASSHPGRGRNQPQHF.

Only one count was recorded for this clone. A read error may account for a junction end that differs from germline. The chain recombines TRBV7-9 with TRBJ1-1, with 7 bases identical to TRBD1. This CDR3 comprises 15 residues. Germline V gene lookup returns CDR1 SEHNR and CDR2 FQNEAQ (reference sequence). DNA of the CDR3: TGTGCCAGCAGCACTCATCGGGACAGAGCAACCGAAGTTTTCTTT. Amino acids: CASSTHRDRATEVFF.

The chain joins TRBV13 to TRBJ2-3; unclear D gene. This CDR3 region has 14 residues. V lost 1 base and J lost 2, with 7 bases in between. The germline CDR1 and CDR2 sequences are PRHDT and FYEKMQ (reference sequence). The CDR3 reads CASSLDASTDTQYF. The CDR3, as DNA: TGTGCCAGCAGCTTAGACGCGTCCACAGATACGCAGTATTTT. The full variable domain, completed using reference TRBV13 and TRBJ2-3, is AAGVIQSPRHLIKEKRETATLKCYPIPRHDTVYWYQQGPGQDPQFLISFYEKMQSDKGSIPDRFSAQQFSDYHSELNMSSLELGDSALYFCASSLDASTDTQYFGPGTRLTVL.

V is TRBV5-4 and J is TRBJ2-7, with D hard to call. This CDR3 region has 14 residues. Trimming shortened V by 1 base and J by 6 bases, and 14 bases separated the two germline ends. Germline V lookup: CDR1 SGHNT, CDR2 YYREEE (reference sequence). CDR3 protein: CASSLTAEVGEQYF. The CDR3 coding sequence is TGTGCCAGCAGCTTGACGGCAGAGGTCGGCGAGCAGTACTTC. Full variable domain (rest looked up from reference TRBV5-4 and TRBJ2-7): ETGVTQSPTHLIKTRGQQVTLRCSSQSGHNTVSWYQQALGQGPQFIFQYYREEENGRGNFPPRFSGLQFPNYSSELNVNALELDDSALYLCASSLTAEVGEQYFGPGTRLTVT.

Only a few counts were recorded for this clone. The chain is built from TRBV7-2 and TRBJ2-1, with D possibly matching TRBD2 (6 bases). V lost 3 bases and J 0 bases, leaving 6 bases between the germline ends. The CDR3 spans 14 residues. Germline V gene data show CDR1 as SGHTA and CDR2 as FQGNSA. CDR3 amino acids: CASSLGGSYNEQFF. CDR3 coding DNA: TGTGCCAGCAGCTTGGGGGGCTCCTACAATGAGCAGTTCTTC.

V usage is TRBV6-6 and J usage is TRBJ2-5; D unclear. The CDR3 totals 13 residues. The germline V gene has CDR1 MNHNY and CDR2 SVGAGI (reference sequence). The ends were cut back, 2 bases at V and 5 bases at J, with 9 bases in the middle. Written as DNA, the CDR3 is TGTGCCAGCAGTTACCCCGGGTGGGAGACCCAGTACTTC. It codes for CASSYPGWETQYF.

This chain uses TRBV10-2 with TRBJ1-3; D perhaps matches TRBD1 (5 bases). The ends were cut back, 5 bases at V and 0 bases at J, with 14 bases in the middle. CDR1 and CDR2 (germline): WSHSY, SAAADI. The length of the CDR3 is 16 residues. The CDR3 loop is CASSFNTGDSGNTIYF. The CDR3 DNA sequence: TGCGCCAGCAGTTTTAATACAGGAGACTCTGGAAACACCATATATTTT.

The V call is TRBV7-9, the J call TRBJ1-1; 8 bases agree with TRBD1. The CDR3 length is 13 residues. CDR1 is SEHNR, CDR2 FQNEAQ, per germline (reference sequence). Germline trimming cut 1 base from V and 12 bases from J; bases unmatched to any gene: 7. CDR3 region: CASSLVPGTGPFF. CDR3 DNA: TGTGCCAGCAGCTTAGTACCCGGGACAGGCCCTTTCTTT.

The CDR3 is CASTPGGETQYF. The CDR3 nucleotides read TGCGCCAGCACCCCAGGGGGAGAGACCCAGTACTTC. The V and J genes are TRBV5-1 and TRBJ2-5; the match to TRBD1 covers 7 bases. The ends lost 6 bases at V and 4 bases at J; junction bases unmatched: 3. CDR1 SGHRS and CDR2 YFSETQ come from the germline V gene. The CDR3 has 12 amino acids. Complete variable domain (other parts from reference TRBV5-1 and TRBJ2-5): KAGVTQTPRYLIKTRGQQVTLSCSPISGHRSVSWYQQTPGQGLQFLFEYFSETQRNKGNFPGRFSGRQFSNSRSEMNVSTLELGDSALYLCASTPGGETQYFGPGTRLLVL.

V and J are TRBV9 and TRBJ2-3; D may be TRBD2 (6 bases). V was shortened by 0 bases and J by 5 bases, with 13 bases between the two germline ends. The CDR3 is made up of 15 amino acids. Germline V gene lookup returns CDR1 SGDLS and CDR2 YYNGEE. The CDR3, as DNA: TGTGCCAGCAGCGTAGGGTACGGGGGTGTAGATACGCAGTATTTT. As protein: CASSVGYGGVDTQYF.

This chain links TRBV6-6 with TRBJ2-1; 15 nucleotides align to TRBD2. CDR1 and CDR2 (germline): MNHNY, SVGAGI (reference sequence). The CDR3 sequence is 15 residues long. Trimming cost V 6 bases and J 9 bases; bases outside gene matches: 6. The CDR3 sequence is CASSRTSGGDGEQFF. DNA of the CDR3: TGTGCCAGCAGCCGGACTAGCGGGGGGGATGGTGAGCAGTTCTTC.